The 14 T cell receptor beta chains given below trace back to one sample, sequenced in a study of regulatory and conventional T cells in RAG deficiency. Blood CD4+ CD25-low CD127-high conventional T cells supplied the genomic DNA template. Profiling relied on immunoSEQ multiplex PCR, and the TCRdb table lists in-frame clones only, not all of them. The sample holds about 29,000 clones, roughly 95% seen once. These same data were also listed under a study on regulatory T cells. That study reports: The primer mix had 52 TRBV and 13 TRBJ primers.

Sequences were obtained from CD25- CD4+ T cells sorted from blood. The receptor source for this set is a human donor in good health.

The chain joins TRBV6-5 to TRBJ1-6; D uncertain. Trimming cost V 5 bases and J 8 bases, with 16 bases left between them. Germline V gene lookup returns CDR1 MNHEY and CDR2 SVGAGI. The CDR3 contains 15 residues. This CDR3 is CASSPGGRFDSPLHF. The CDR3 DNA follows: TGTGCCAGCAGTCCAGGTGGAAGGTTCGATTCACCCCTCCACTTT.

The chain has TRBV10-1 and TRBJ2-1, with 11 positions matching TRBD2. The V gene's germline CDR1 is WNHNN and CDR2 SYGVQD (reference sequence). J gave up 2 bases and V 5 bases, and 11 bases lay outside the gene matches. This CDR3 region has 18 residues. CDR3 DNA sequence: TGCGCCAGCAGTCCGGGGGGTAGCGGGGGGGCCACCTACAATGAGCAGTTCTTC. Its translation is CASSPGGSGGATYNEQFF.

The rearrangement links TRBV18 to TRBJ2-1; 12 nucleotides agree with TRBD2. Looked up from germline, CDR1 is KGHSH and CDR2 is LQKENI. CDR3 length: 14 residues. The trim removed 6 bases at V and 9 bases at J, leaving 6 bases unmatched. The CDR3 spells CASSPTSGGGEQFF. The CDR3 nucleotides are TGTGCCAGCTCGCCGACTAGCGGGGGAGGTGAGCAGTTCTTC.

The rearrangement joins TRBV28 to TRBJ2-3; D is unclear. Germline lookup yields CDR1 MDHEN and CDR2 SYDVKM. This CDR3 has 11 residues. V was trimmed by 4 bases and J by 11 bases, leaving 10 bases between them. This CDR3 reads CASSYRSGQYF. CDR3 sequence (DNA): TGTGCCAGCAGTTACCGGTCGGGGCAGTATTTT.

The rearrangement uses TRBV25-1 and TRBJ1-1; 7 nucleotides line up with TRBD1. V lost 3 bases, J lost 8 bases, and 12 bases stayed unmatched. The CDR3 runs 15 residues. The germline V gene encodes CDR1 MGHDK and CDR2 SYGVNS. Here the CDR3 reads CASSDPGQRRSEAFF. For the CDR3, the DNA is TGTGCCAGCAGTGATCCGGGACAGCGAAGGTCGGAAGCTTTCTTT.

The chain carries TRBV5-4 and TRBJ2-1; 10 bases map to TRBD1. With V trimmed by 4 bases and J by 5 bases, 0 bases remained unmatched. This CDR3 spans 13 amino acids. CDR1 SGHNT and CDR2 YYREEE come from the germline V gene (reference sequence). As DNA, the CDR3 is TGTGCCAGCAGCGGGACAGGGGACAATGAGCAGTTCTTC. Translated, it gives CASSGTGDNEQFF.

The chain has TRBV25-1 and TRBJ1-1; 8 bases agree with TRBD1. Losses at the gene ends were 6 bases for V and 1 base for J; bases not matched to a gene: 7. The CDR3 is 15 amino acids. Germline V gives CDR1 MGHDK, CDR2 SYGVNS. As DNA, the CDR3 is TGTGCCAGCAGCCCCAGGACAGGGACGAACACTGAAGCTTTCTTT. Its protein is CASSPRTGTNTEAFF.

The V and J genes are TRBV6-5 and TRBJ2-1; 7 bases match TRBD2. V gave up 5 bases and J gave up 6 bases; unmatched junction bases: 7. The CDR3 is 14 residues long. Germline-derived CDR1 and CDR2 are MNHEY and SVGAGI. CDR3 amino acids: CASSPPGGPNEQFF. CDR3 DNA sequence: TGTGCCAGCAGTCCCCCGGGGGGTCCCAATGAGCAGTTCTTC.

The chain links TRBV6-4 to TRBJ1-6; the D gene is possibly TRBD1 (5 bases). Trimming took off 3 bases at V and 10 bases at J, with 13 bases between the two ends. CDR1 and CDR2 (germline): MRHNA, SNTAGT. The length of the CDR3 is 14 residues. DNA of the CDR3: TGTGCCAGCAGTGATGGGACTGTAGGCTCACCCCTCCACTTT. Translation: CASSDGTVGSPLHF.

The J gene is TRBJ2-3, the V gene TRBV11-2; D might be TRBD1 (6 bases). This CDR3 has 13 amino acids. Trimming pared 2 bases from V and 6 bases from J, leaving 9 bases between. Germline values: CDR1 SGHAT, CDR2 FQNNGV. This chain's CDR3 is CASSLTGSDTQYF. The CDR3 coding sequence is TGTGCCAGCAGCTTAACAGGGTCGGATACGCAGTATTTT.

This clone showed up just once. The V gene is TRBV5-1, the J gene TRBJ1-1; D is undetermined. The CDR3 covers 13 residues. Germline-derived CDR1 and CDR2 are SGHRS and YFSETQ. Trimming took 0 bases from V and 1 from J, leaving 4 bases between them. The CDR3 here is CASSLDRNTEAFF. For the CDR3, the DNA is TGCGCCAGCAGCTTGGACAGGAACACTGAAGCTTTCTTT.

The rearrangement joins TRBV7-2 to TRBJ2-3, with 11 bases identical to TRBD1. Germline V gene lookup returns CDR1 SGHTA and CDR2 FQGNSA. V lost 3 bases to trimming and J lost 14 bases; unmatched junction nucleotides: 4. This CDR3 has 12 amino acids. The CDR3 here is CASSFRDRGLYF. The CDR3 nucleotides are TGTGCCAGCAGCTTCCGGGACAGGGGGTTGTATTTT.

The chain employs TRBV19 and TRBJ1-5, with 10 bases lining up with TRBD1. V dropped 8 bases and J dropped 5; count of bases not matched to a gene: 9. Germline CDR1 and CDR2: LNHDA and SQIVND (reference sequence). This CDR3 is built from 15 residues. This CDR3 is CASLLQGQGHQPQHF. As DNA, the CDR3 is TGTGCCAGTCTTTTACAGGGACAGGGGCATCAGCCCCAGCATTTT.

This chain joins TRBV6-6 and TRBJ1-5; D gene uncertain. This CDR3 is built from 15 residues. From germline, CDR1 is MNHNY and CDR2 SVGAGI (reference sequence). With 2 bases removed from V and 4 bases from J, the gap between germline ends came to 12 bases. The CDR3 here is CASSYPTGWNQPQHF. The CDR3, as DNA: TGTGCCAGCAGTTACCCGACGGGTTGGAATCAGCCCCAGCATTTT.